This T cell receptor beta chain came from a study of blood T cell repertoires in COVID-19 (dated by TCRdb to 2018 to 2020). About the study as a whole: Samples covering the acute and convalescent phases of COVID-19 were provided by collaborators in the United States, Italy and Spain. The material from the prospective study consisted of cDNA or gDNA derived from T cells, B-cell-depleted T cells, or PBMCs. Subjects who had been exposed to COVID-19, were actively infected with it, or had recovered from it provided the deeply sampled blood TCRbeta repertoires that made up the dataset. A freely available public database, intended as a resource for researchers studying the immune response to SARS-CoV-2, is where the repertoires were released. The samples were drawn from the first 160 participants of the ongoing ImmuneRACE study and from 1,254 subjects provided by 6 global collaborators. The sample metadata nearly always contained a de-identified subject ID, COVID-19 status, age in years and sex. Where available, HLA class I and class II types were taken from metadata supplied by the sample provider and were not determined by assay-based typing.

This clone was picked up one time. Its cognate antigen has yet to be identified. Qualities for individual bases were not recorded, and no much larger clone is one base off. Results the study describes overall, beyond this receptor: The quantity of clinical and demographic metadata differed by source and by participant and was supplied without curation.

The CDR3 sequence holds 13 residues, the cysteine and phenylalanine included. The sequence is cut down to CDR3 DNA, 39 bases in frame from base 1. CDR1 and CDR2 (MNHEY, SVGAGI) derive from the germline V gene. TCRbeta CDR3 regions were amplified from genomic DNA by means of the immunoSEQ Assay, a bias-controlled multiplex PCR. In the original analysis: Nucleated cell counts per sample were estimated from amplification of reference gene primers within the assay. Sequence reads were collapsed and filtered to measure the absolute abundance of every unique TCRbeta CDR3 rearrangement. For each sample, productive Simpson clonality was calculated as the square root of Simpson's diversity index across productive rearrangements. TCRdb limited this immuneACCESS table to in-frame rearrangements with V and J called. A share of clones is missing; checked studies link under half to unresolved V genes, and the rest is unexplained. That table supplies the V and J calls and clone size; D and trimming were determined from the DNA. Here the sample has 65,000 to 75,000 clones; 90% occur a single time. Together, the top ten hold about 1.5% of the sample.

The collaborating institutions used their own protocols to collect whole blood in K2EDTA tubes. For TCRbeta analysis, collaborators shipped samples in one of three forms: frozen whole blood, isolated PBMCs, or DNA extracted from either of those sample types. The TCR sequence derives from a man aged 50-60 years with acute or convalescent COVID-19. The chain is encoded by TRBV6-5 joined to TRBJ1-1; TRBD1 might be the D gene, on 5 matching bases. Sequencing input: peripheral blood. CDR3 sequence: CASRKGFNTEAFF. The bases read TGTGCTTCTCGAAAGGGGTTTAACACTGAAGCTTTCTTT.